This T cell receptor beta chain comes out of a study of blood T cell repertoires in COVID-19. Study-wide background: T cells, B-cell-depleted T cells, or PBMCs provided the cDNA or gDNA that served as material.

This clone has a single count. CDR3 length equals 13 residues. Per the germline V gene, CDR1 is LNHDA and CDR2 is SQIVND (reference sequence). The V gene lost 4 bases and the J gene lost 7 bases, with 10 bases spanning the gap. Methods used by the authors: Reference gene primer amplification gave estimated nucleated cell counts. Method: immunoSEQ multiplex PCR; TCRdb's copy keeps in-frame clones and lacks some. For V, J and clone size, that table is used; D and trimming come from the DNA. The table lists 30,000 to 45,000 clones, more than 65% of them singletons, with approximately 32% in the top ten. J is TRBJ2-2 and V is TRBV19, with TRBD1 as a possible D gene (5 bases). The sequencing input was peripheral blood. The origin of this receptor is a man at least 80 years old with active or convalescent COVID-19. The CDR3 sequence is CASSTLRGGELFF. The CDR3 DNA reads TGTGCCAGTAGTACTCTTAGGGGCGGGGAGCTGTTTTTT.